Listed below are T cell receptor beta chains from one sample, sequenced in a study of blood T cell repertoires in COVID-19. Using immunoSEQ multiplex PCR, the repertoire was profiled, and TCRdb retains in-frame clones only, with some absent. The table has under 300,000 clones, 88% seen once. Sequenced sample: PBMCs or T cells enriched from blood (not recorded which). These receptors all come from a young woman who had recovered from COVID-19. Each CDR3 is given with its conserved first and last residue. A D gene is named only where the DNA matches it firmly. A clone size is listed for some rows: how often the clone was seen (once, few, many), or a class if it is expanded.

j_call v_call clone_size d_call cdr3_aa cdr3_nt
TRBJ2-7 TRBV5-4 - TRBD1 CASRFWGQGLYEQYF TGTGCCAGCAGGTTTTGGGGACAGGGACTCTACGAGCAGTACTTC
TRBJ1-6 TRBV6-5 - - CASSWQNNSPLHF TGTGCCAGCAGTTGGCAGAATAATTCACCCCTCCACTTT
TRBJ1-2 TRBV28 - - CASSFGEDYGYTF TGTGCCAGCAGTTTCGGGGAGGACTATGGCTACACCTTC
TRBJ1-1 TRBV7-6 - - CASSRGTGRLTTEAFF TGTGCCAGCAGCAGGGGAACCGGGCGTCTGACGACTGAAGCTTTCTTT
TRBJ2-1 TRBV9 - - CASSPNDNEQFF TGTGCCAGCAGCCCAAATGACAATGAGCAGTTCTTC
TRBJ1-1 TRBV28 - - CASSHRGTKTHTEAFF TGTGCCAGCAGTCATAGGGGCACCAAGACCCACACTGAAGCTTTCTTT
TRBJ2-5 TRBV4-1 - TRBD1 CASSPQPGQQRETQYF TGCGCCAGCAGCCCCCAACCGGGACAGCAACGAGAGACCCAGTACTTC
TRBJ2-7 TRBV5-1 few - CASTPPTGTYEQYF TGCGCCAGCACCCCACCAACAGGGACCTACGAGCAGTACTTC
TRBJ1-4 TRBV5-1 once TRBD1 CASGGQPNEKLFF TGCGCCAGCGGGGGACAGCCTAATGAAAAACTGTTTTTT
TRBJ1-4 TRBV28 - - CASSFLGEGEKLFF TGTGCCAGCAGTTTCTTGGGGGAGGGTGAAAAACTGTTTTTT
TRBJ2-1 TRBV7-3 - TRBD2 CASSLSSRRGVLYNEQFF TGTGCCAGCAGCTTAAGCTCCCGACGGGGGGTGTTATACAATGAGCAGTTCTTC
TRBJ1-2 TRBV28 - - CASSPPAGYGYTF TGTGCCAGCAGTCCCCCGGCCGGGTATGGCTACACCTTC
TRBJ1-1 TRBV5-1 - - CASSAGPGNTEAFF TGCGCCAGCAGCGCTGGTCCAGGGAACACTGAAGCTTTCTTT
TRBJ1-2 TRBV27 - TRBD1 CASGPGTGYGYTF TGTGCCAGCGGGCCCGGGACAGGGTATGGCTACACCTTC
TRBJ2-5 TRBV7-2 - - CASSSPPFTVAQETQYF TGTGCCAGCAGCTCCCCTCCCTTCACGGTAGCCCAAGAGACCCAGTACTTC
TRBJ1-3 TRBV6-2/TRBV6-3 - - CASSYVPGRGPGNTIYF TGTGCCAGCAGTTATGTCCCCGGAAGGGGTCCTGGAAACACCATATATTTT
TRBJ2-1 TRBV24-1 - - CATSDFSFNEQFF TGTGCCACCAGTGATTTTTCTTTTAATGAGCAGTTCTTC
TRBJ2-3 TRBV5-5 - TRBD1 CASSLVGQSTDTQYF TGTGCCAGCAGCTTGGTGGGACAGAGCACAGATACGCAGTATTTT
TRBJ2-7 TRBV15 few TRBD1 CATSTGTGGSYEQYF TGTGCCACCAGCACTGGGACAGGGGGCTCCTACGAGCAGTACTTC
TRBJ1-2 TRBV27 - - CASSKGGNYGYTF TGTGCCAGCAGTAAAGGCGGGAACTATGGCTACACCTTC
TRBJ2-1 TRBV11-2 - - CASSLVMNEQFF TGTGCCAGCAGCTTAGTCATGAATGAGCAGTTCTTC
TRBJ2-3 TRBV19 few TRBD1 CASSRGTGTGLDTQYF TGTGCCAGTAGTAGGGGAACCGGGACAGGGTTAGATACGCAGTATTTT
TRBJ1-2 TRBV10-3 - - CAIGADGYTF TGTGCCATCGGGGCCGATGGCTACACCTTC
TRBJ1-1 TRBV29-1 - TRBD1 CSGDPGQGFIEAFF TGCAGCGGAGACCCGGGACAGGGCTTCATTGAAGCTTTCTTT
TRBJ2-3 TRBV7-6 - TRBD2 CASSLGVAGDAADTQYF TGTGCCAGCAGCTTAGGGGTGGCGGGAGACGCCGCAGATACGCAGTATTTT
TRBJ2-3 TRBV15 - - CATSSPSKGTDTQYF TGTGCCACCAGCAGCCCCTCGAAGGGGACAGATACGCAGTATTTT
TRBJ1-2 TRBV6-5 - - CASSYSIQGHGYTF TGTGCCAGCAGTTACTCGATACAGGGCCATGGCTACACCTTC
TRBJ2-2 TRBV6-5 few - CASTGLTANTGELFF TGTGCCAGCACCGGACTAACCGCTAACACCGGGGAGCTGTTTTTT
TRBJ1-2 TRBV12-5 - TRBD1 CASGLVPDRGSGYTF TGTGCTAGTGGTTTGGTACCGGACAGGGGGAGCGGCTACACCTTC
TRBJ2-7 TRBV28 - - CALQDSYSYEQYF TGTGCCCTGCAGGACAGCTACTCCTACGAGCAGTACTTC
TRBJ2-7 TRBV4-3 - - CASSQDGGRVGEQYF TGCGCCAGCAGCCAAGATGGGGGCAGGGTGGGCGAGCAGTACTTC
TRBJ1-5 TRBV6-2/TRBV6-3 once - CASSQASMGAQPQHF TGTGCCAGCAGCCAAGCCAGCATGGGGGCTCAGCCCCAGCATTTT
TRBJ1-3 TRBV24-1 - - CATNLGYTGSGNTIYF TGTGCCACCAATTTAGGATACACAGGGTCTGGAAACACCATATATTTT
TRBJ1-5 TRBV6-5 few - CASRDQGSSNQPQHF TGTGCCAGCAGAGACCAGGGGTCTAGCAATCAGCCCCAGCATTTT
TRBJ2-3 TRBV11-2 - TRBD2 CASSSGGGQTDTQYF TGTGCCAGCAGCTCCGGGGGGGGGCAGACAGATACGCAGTATTTT
TRBJ2-3 TRBV5-1 - - CASSWLGGPGTDTQYF TGCGCCAGCAGCTGGTTGGGGGGGCCAGGCACAGATACGCAGTATTTT
TRBJ2-1 TRBV2 - TRBD2 CASMYWGGAADEQFF TGTGCCAGCATGTACTGGGGGGGTGCCGCTGACGAGCAGTTCTTC
TRBJ2-7 TRBV7-9 - - CATTRRTENYEQYF TGTGCCACCACCAGGCGGACAGAAAACTACGAGCAGTACTTC
TRBJ2-2 TRBV9 - - CASGGAGELFF TGTGCCAGCGGAGGGGCCGGGGAGCTGTTTTTT
TRBJ2-3 TRBV7-6 - TRBD2 CASSLIAHGGSYTDTQYF TGTGCCAGCAGCTTGATCGCCCACGGGGGGAGCTACACAGATACGCAGTATTTT
TRBJ2-3 TRBV11-3 - - CASSFGGGRADTQYF TGTGCCAGCAGCTTTGGGGGGGGCCGGGCAGATACGCAGTATTTT
TRBJ2-2 TRBV10-1 - TRBD1 CASSDRDRGLDGELFF TGCGCCAGCAGTGACCGGGACAGGGGGCTAGACGGGGAGCTGTTTTTT
TRBJ1-2 TRBV14 - - CASSQGVMDYGYTF TGTGCCAGCAGCCAAGGCGTCATGGACTATGGCTACACCTTC
TRBJ2-2 TRBV9 - TRBD1 CASSVSPWTGVNTGELFF TGTGCCAGCAGCGTCTCCCCCTGGACAGGGGTGAACACCGGGGAGCTGTTTTTT
TRBJ1-6 TRBV28 - - CASSFRNLRRGNSPLHF TGTGCCAGCAGTTTCCGAAATTTACGAAGGGGTAATTCGCCCCTCCACTTT
TRBJ2-5 TRBV7-9 - - CASSFSTGGQTQYF TGTGCCAGCAGCTTCTCTACCGGGGGGCAGACCCAGTACTTC
TRBJ2-7 TRBV27 - TRBD1 CASSLSPPGQGGPISYEQYF TGTGCCAGCAGTTTATCTCCACCGGGACAGGGTGGGCCCATCTCCTACGAGCAGTACTTC
TRBJ2-1 TRBV3-1/TRBV3-2 - TRBD2 CASSPTSGLYNEQFF TGTGCCAGCAGCCCGACTAGCGGGCTTTACAATGAGCAGTTCTTC
TRBJ1-2 TRBV7-9 - TRBD1 CASSEDRTPIGYTF TGTGCCAGCAGTGAGGACAGGACTCCTATCGGCTACACCTTC
TRBJ1-5 TRBV27 - - CASSLRGFGNQPQHF TGTGCCAGCAGTTTAAGAGGGTTCGGCAATCAGCCCCAGCATTTT